The clone carrying this T cell receptor beta chain was seen repeatedly, ten times or more. Its target is not known. Germline CDR1 and CDR2: KGHSH and LQKENI. The CDR3 runs to 15 residues. V gave up 4 bases and J gave up 2 bases, with 14 bases separating them. In TCRdb, the 5' RACE reads were re-called with MiXCR into one record per CDR3 protein. The sample contains some 25,000 distinct CDR3 sequences, less than 6% of which appear only once. The sample is drawn from a study of spatial heterogeneity in lung cancer. On the study more broadly: In raw reads, more than 9.5 appearances on average were recorded for each unique TCR and UMI combination. Findings of the study overall: At resection, ubiquitous expanded tumor TCRs appeared in blood more than at follow-up.

Time point given: sample taken at primary tumor resection. In each case, whole RNA from tumor, nontumor lung or frozen PBMC was sequenced unsorted. This chain uses TRBV18 with TRBJ2-5, with D possibly being TRBD1 (6 bases). Sequenced material: PBMCs, taken at surgery. This sequence was found in a male donor with early-stage non-small cell lung cancer. DNA for the CDR3: TGTGCCAGCTCACAACGGGACAATTTACAAGAGACCCAGTACTTC. It is translated as CASSQRDNLQETQYF.